One and the same sample provided the 15 T cell receptor beta chains below, sequenced in a study of T cells after yellow fever vaccination. A single record per CDR3 protein comes from TCRdb applying MiXCR to the 5' RACE reads. The sample consists of some 350,000 distinct CDR3 sequences, around 3.9% of them appearing once. This sample comprised PBMCs, obtained 5 days after the yellow fever booster vaccination. The receptor set was obtained from a man in his late teens or twenties who received the YFV17D yellow fever vaccine.

This clonotype came up a few times. The rearrangement uses TRBV5-5 and TRBJ1-2; 8 nucleotides match TRBD1. The CDR3 is 14 residues long. The germline V gene has CDR1 SGHKS and CDR2 YYEKEE (reference sequence). V trimming: 4 bases; J trimming: 9 bases; junction bases outside the gene matches: 11. The CDR3 loop is CASSTLRTGFSYTF. The CDR3 DNA reads TGTGCCAGCAGCACCTTGCGGACAGGGTTCAGCTACACCTTC.

This chain links TRBV18 with TRBJ1-1; maybe TRBD1 (6 bases). Trimming left V 6 bases short and J 1 base short, with 15 bases between. Germline assignment: CDR1 KGHSH and CDR2 LQKENI. This CDR3 has 15 amino acids. In nucleotides, the CDR3 is TGTGCCAGCTCTCGAAGGGGGGCAGCGAACACTGAAGCTTTCTTT. It encodes CASSRRGAANTEAFF.

The chain is built from TRBV6-2 or TRBV6-3 and TRBJ1-2; D remains unclear. Germline CDR1 and CDR2: MNHEY and SVGEGT. The CDR3 spans 12 residues. V dropped 0 bases and J dropped 9 bases, with 8 bases sitting between them. The CDR3 loop is CASSYSRRSYTF. The CDR3 DNA reads as TGTGCCAGCAGTTACTCGAGACGGAGCTACACCTTC.

The chain is built from TRBV5-4 and TRBJ1-2; 8 bases align to TRBD1. The J segment lost 8 bases and the V segment lost 5 bases, leaving 14 bases of the junction unmatched. There are 15 residues in the CDR3. Germline V gene lookup returns CDR1 SGHNT and CDR2 YYREEE (reference sequence). The CDR3 coding sequence is TGTGCCAGCAGGGCCGGGACAGGATCTTTTTGGGGCTACACCTTC. Protein sequence: CASRAGTGSFWGYTF.

This clonotype was seen at least ten times. The chain links TRBV7-8 to TRBJ2-7, with D perhaps TRBD1 (7 bases). This CDR3 contains 13 residues. V was shortened by 5 bases and J by 6 bases, with 14 bases between the two germline ends. Germline CDR1 is SGHVS and CDR2 is FQNEAQ. The CDR3 sequence: CASSPSQGGEQYF. CDR3 in DNA: TGTGCCAGCAGCCCAAGTCAGGGGGGCGAGCAGTACTTC.

The chain employs TRBV19 and TRBJ2-3; 7 nucleotides line up with TRBD2. In germline, CDR1 is LNHDA, CDR2 SQIVND (reference sequence). V shed 3 bases and J 9 bases; nucleotides not matched to a gene: 12. The CDR3 extends over 15 amino acids. This CDR3 reads CASSIPGVAGTTQYF. The CDR3 DNA follows: TGTGCCAGTAGTATCCCCGGGGTAGCGGGCACAACGCAGTATTTT.

This chain links TRBV6-5 with TRBJ1-2, with 8 bases matching TRBD1. This CDR3 comprises 15 residues. Germline V gives CDR1 MNHEY, CDR2 SVGAGI. After removal of 5 bases from V and 8 bases from J, the junction contained 13 bases not matched to a gene. DNA for the CDR3: TGTGCCAGCAGTATTACAGGACAGGGTATAGAGGGCTACACCTTC. Protein sequence: CASSITGQGIEGYTF.

The chain carries TRBV9 and TRBJ1-1, with D hard to call. This CDR3 is 13 amino acids long. V was shortened by 0 bases and J by 6 bases, with 9 bases between the two germline ends. The germline V gene has CDR1 SGDLS and CDR2 YYNGEE. CDR3 region: CASSVVPGPEAFF. The DNA for the CDR3 is TGTGCCAGCAGCGTAGTGCCAGGCCCTGAAGCTTTCTTT. The complete variable domain, with remaining parts taken from reference TRBV9 and TRBJ1-1, reads DSGVTQTPKHLITATGQRVTLRCSPRSGDLSVYWYQQSLDQGLQFLIQYYNGEERAKGNILERFSAQQFPDLHSELNLSSLELGDSALYFCASSVVPGPEAFFGQGTRLTVV.

This clonotype was detected only a few times. The J gene is TRBJ2-3, the V gene TRBV5-1, with D maybe TRBD1 (5 bases). Trimming took off 7 bases at V and 4 bases at J, with 10 bases between the two ends. CDR1 and CDR2 (germline): SGHRS, YFSETQ. The CDR3 is 12 amino acids. The CDR3 sequence is CASGPGSDTQYF. CDR3 coding DNA: TGCGCCAGCGGCCCAGGGTCAGATACGCAGTATTTT.

There are many counts of this clonotype. V and J are TRBV12-3 or TRBV12-4 and TRBJ2-7; no firm D call. The V gene lost 3 bases and the J gene lost 0 bases, with 9 bases spanning the gap. The CDR3 contains 14 residues. The CDR3 loop reads CASSLAESSYEQYV. The CDR3 nucleotides read TGTGCCAGCAGTTTGGCAGAAAGCTCCTACGAGCAGTACGTC.

This clonotype was found many times. The V and J genes are TRBV29-1 and TRBJ2-3; D possibly corresponds to TRBD1 (5 bases). The CDR3 covers 12 residues. CDR1 and CDR2 (germline): SQVTM, ANQGSEA. V was trimmed by 5 bases and J by 2 bases, leaving 8 bases between them. CDR3 DNA: TGCAGCGTTTCAGGGAACACAGATACGCAGTATTTT. Amino acid sequence: CSVSGNTDTQYF.

This clonotype occurred a few times. The genes are TRBV12-3 or TRBV12-4 and TRBJ1-1, with D unclear. V lost 7 bases, J lost 4 bases, and 13 bases lay in between. The CDR3 is made up of 13 amino acids. As DNA, the CDR3 is TGTGCCAGCACCCCGCAGGCGAGCACTGAAGCTTTCTTT. As protein: CASTPQASTEAFF.

This clonotype was picked up a small number of times. Written as DNA, the CDR3 is TGTGCCAGTAGTTTGAGGCCGCAAGATACGCAGTATTTT. This encodes CASSLRPQDTQYF. This chain joins TRBV19 and TRBJ2-3; no clear D gene. Germline CDR1 LNHDA, CDR2 SQIVND (reference sequence). Deletions cut 5 bases from V and 5 bases from J, with 11 bases between. This CDR3 is 13 amino acids long. Filled out from reference TRBV19 and TRBJ2-3, the complete variable domain reads DGGITQSPKYLFRKEGQNVTLSCEQNLNHDAMYWYRQDPGQGLRLIYYSQIVNDFQKGDIAEGYSVSREKKESFPLTVTSAQKNPTAFYLCASSLRPQDTQYFGPGTRLTVL.

This clonotype was seen repeatedly, ten times or more. The J gene is TRBJ1-1, the V gene TRBV28, with 7 bases identical to TRBD1. Germline lookup yields CDR1 MDHEN and CDR2 SYDVKM. J lost 5 bases, V lost 7 bases, and 10 bases had no gene match. CDR3 length: 14 residues. The CDR3 region is CASNSRGRWTEAFF. CDR3 DNA: TGTGCCAGCAACTCCAGGGGGAGGTGGACTGAAGCTTTCTTT.

This clonotype was detected only a few times. V and J are TRBV10-3 and TRBJ2-5; 8 bases are shared with TRBD2. The CDR3 length is 14 residues. The germline V gene encodes CDR1 ENHRY and CDR2 SYGVKD. Unmatched junction bases numbered 3, after V lost 4 bases and J lost 2 bases. The CDR3 nucleotides are TGTGCCATCAGTGGAGCGGGGGATCAAGAGACCCAGTACTTC. This codes for CAISGAGDQETQYF.